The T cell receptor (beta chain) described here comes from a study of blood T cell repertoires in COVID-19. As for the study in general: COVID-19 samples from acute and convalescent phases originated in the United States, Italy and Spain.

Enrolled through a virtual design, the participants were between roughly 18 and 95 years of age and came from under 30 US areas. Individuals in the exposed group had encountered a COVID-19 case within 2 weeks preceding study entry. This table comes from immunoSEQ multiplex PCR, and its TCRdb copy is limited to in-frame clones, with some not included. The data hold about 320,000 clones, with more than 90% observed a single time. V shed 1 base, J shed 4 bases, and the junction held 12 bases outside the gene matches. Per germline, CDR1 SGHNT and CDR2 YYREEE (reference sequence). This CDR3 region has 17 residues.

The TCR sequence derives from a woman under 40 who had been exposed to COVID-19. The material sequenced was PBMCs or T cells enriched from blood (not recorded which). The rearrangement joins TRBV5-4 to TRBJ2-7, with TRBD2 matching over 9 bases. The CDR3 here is CASSLSVGGGAPYEQYF. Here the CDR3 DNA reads TGTGCCAGCAGCTTGTCTGTCGGCGGGGGGGCACCATACGAGCAGTACTTC.